Below are 9 T cell receptor beta chains sequenced from a single sample in a study of T cells after yellow fever vaccination (dated by TCRdb to between 2018 and 2021). The treatment or condition label of this sample denotes: live attenuated yellow fever vaccine strain. The protocol used for the library was 5' RACE. Sequenced using an Illumina HiSeq 2500. TCRdb applied fastp at Q25 and MiXCR to the public reads, then kept only in-frame beta chains. Identical CDR3 protein sequences are pooled into one entry, listed with their most common genes and DNA. The sample profile shows 550,000 to 750,000 distinct CDR3 sequences; about 13% of them were found once. The biggest ten clones account for roughly 13% of the sample. The sequenced sample was PBMCs, obtained on the day of the yellow fever booster vaccination. The receptors shown here come from a young man who received the YFV17D yellow fever vaccine.

This chain joins TRBV6-5 and TRBJ2-4; D tentatively fits TRBD1 or TRBD2 (5 bases each). The V end was cut by 5 bases, the J end by 6 bases, with 14 bases between. The germline V gene has CDR1 MNHEY and CDR2 SVGAGI. This CDR3 region has 14 residues. CDR3 sequence reads: CASSTRGSGNIQYF. CDR3 nucleotides: TGTGCCAGCAGTACTAGGGGTTCCGGAAACATTCAGTACTTC.

The rearrangement uses TRBV21-1 and TRBJ2-3. TRBV21-1 is annotated as a pseudogene. CDR3 length equals 16 residues. CDR3 sequence: CASSKGRREHTDTQYF. In DNA, the CDR3 is TGTGCCAGCAGCAAAGGGCGTAGGGAACACACAGATACGCAGTATTTT.

This clonotype was observed once. This chain's CDR3 is CASSLVTVAGGVEQFF. CDR3 nucleotide sequence: TGTGCCAGCAGCTTAGTAACGGTAGCGGGAGGGGTTGAGCAGTTCTTC. The genes are TRBV7-2 and TRBJ2-1; 11 nucleotides agree with TRBD2. CDR1 is SGHTA and CDR2 is FQGNSA in the germline V gene. The CDR3 length is 16 residues. V gave up 1 base and J gave up 9 bases; unmatched junction bases: 8.

A remark on this clonotype: One end of the junction is discordant with germline, which a read error may explain. The chain carries TRBV5-1 and TRBJ2-7; 7 bases agree with TRBD1. Germline CDR1 is SGHRS and CDR2 is YFSETQ. This CDR3 spans 15 amino acids. CDR3 sequence (DNA): TGCACCAGCAGCCTACGGGACAGCTCCACCTACGAGCAGTACTTC. Residues: CTSSLRDSSTYEQYF. The full variable domain, its missing parts supplied by reference TRBV5-1 and TRBJ2-7, is KAGVTQTPRYLIKTRGQQVTLSCSPISGHRSVSWYQQTPGQGLQFLFEYFSETQRNKGNFPGRFSGRQFSNSRSEMNVSTLELGDSALYLCTSSLRDSSTYEQYFGPGTRLTVT.

This clonotype is a singleton in its sample. The chain uses TRBV20-1 and TRBJ2-7; 8 nucleotides agree with TRBD1. From germline, CDR1 is DFQATT and CDR2 SNEGSKA (reference sequence). The CDR3 has 14 residues. V trimming: 1 base; J trimming: 3 bases; junction bases outside the gene matches: 5. The CDR3 DNA reads TGCAGTGCTAGAGGAGACAGGGGACTCTACGAGCAGTACTTC. Translating gives CSARGDRGLYEQYF.

This clonotype was seen more than once but under ten times. This chain links TRBV6-2 or TRBV6-3 with TRBJ2-3; perhaps TRBD2 as D (5 bases). Trimming removed 0 bases from V and 2 bases from J, with 21 bases in between. CDR1 MNHEY and CDR2 SVGEGT come from the germline V gene. The CDR3 has 19 amino acids. CDR3 sequence reads: CASSYSIYAKSGITDTQYF. In DNA, the CDR3 is TGTGCCAGCAGTTACTCGATATACGCCAAGTCGGGGATCACAGATACGCAGTATTTT.

The chain recombines TRBV12-3 or TRBV12-4 with TRBJ1-1, with D hard to call. With 7 bases removed from V and 4 bases from J, the gap between germline ends came to 10 bases. The CDR3 length is 12 residues. CDR3 protein: CASTLLGTEAFF. CDR3 bases: TGTGCCAGCACTCTCCTGGGCACTGAAGCTTTCTTT.

The V and J genes are TRBV30 and TRBJ2-7; perhaps D is TRBD1 or TRBD2 (5 bases each). The CDR3 is 14 residues long. CDR1 and CDR2 from the germline V gene are GTSNPN and SVGIG (reference sequence). The V gene lost 0 bases and the J gene lost 2 bases, with 11 bases spanning the gap. CDR3 bases: TGTGCCTGGAGTGTATCAGGGACCCCCTACGAGCAGTACTTC. Protein: CAWSVSGTPYEQYF.

The chain joins TRBV10-3 to TRBJ2-1; 13 nucleotides match TRBD2. The V gene's germline CDR1 is ENHRY and CDR2 SYGVKD. The CDR3 sequence is 17 residues long. The trim removed 0 bases at V and 7 bases at J, leaving 6 bases unmatched. The CDR3 sequence is CAISESGRTSGSNEQFF. In DNA form, the CDR3 reads TGTGCCATCAGTGAGTCAGGGCGGACTAGCGGGAGTAATGAGCAGTTCTTC.